This T cell receptor beta chain was sequenced in a study of vaccination and CD4 T cells after COVID-19 (dated by TCRdb to between 2021 and 2024). About the study as a whole: The convalescent cohort comprised six males and four females, including two Hispanic individuals, seven Caucasians, two Asians and one multiracial person. The cultures were stimulated with overlapping spike peptide pools from SARS-CoV-2 and from the common cold coronaviruses HCoV-NL63, HCoV-OC43 and HCoV-229E. Post-vaccine blood samples were obtained a median of around 67 days after the second vaccine dose, with a range of roughly 12 to 250 days. Each participant got two doses of either the Pfizer-BioNTech BNT162b2 vaccine (n=8) or the Moderna mRNA-1273 vaccine (n=2). Post-COVID blood samples from convalescent patients were collected a median of about 100 days after diagnosis, with a range of roughly 35 to 161 days. Memory CD4+ T cell crossreactivity between SARS-CoV-2 and common cold coronavirus spike proteins was assessed at the TCR clonotype level in an earlier paper using these donors. In control cultures, a CEFX viral epitope pool was used as positive control, an HIV-1 Nef peptide pool was used as negative control, or no peptide was added. The spike-specific CD4+ TCR repertoire was compared before and after mRNA vaccination in ten to eleven COVID-19 convalescent patients and several infection-naive healthy vaccine recipients. What the study reported, not specific to this receptor: Only a relatively small number of convalescent patients were included in the study, and early timepoints following natural infection were not analyzed. Nearly all vaccine-specific clones in convalescent patients (304 of 307) were mono-reactive for SARS-CoV-2 spike rather than cross-reactive with common cold coronaviruses. In convalescent patients, a median approximately 83% of post-vaccine SARS-CoV-2-reactive clones were detected only after vaccination, and vaccine-specific priming was suggested by this finding. Although the median number of SARS-CoV-2-reactive clonotypes went up from roughly 23 after infection to 38 after vaccination, the increase was not significant.

On this clonotype itself: Its antigen is currently not known. One base away there is no much larger clone; base qualities are not given.

The label giving this sample's treatment or condition can be read as: approximately nine-day PBMC culture with coronavirus spike peptide pools or control peptides (ViraFEST assay). CD4+ T cells from unexposed donors were collected before the COVID-19 pandemic (2011-2018). The ViraFEST assay, used in the study, expanded antigen-specific T cells with peptide pools and then identified the expanded clonotypes through TCR sequencing. PBMCs were cultured at under 2.5 million per well in IMDM supplemented with approximately 5% human AB serum and 8.5 to 10 IU/ml IL-2, with 9.5 to 10 ug/ml peptide pools added. On days 3 and 7, half of the culture medium was replaced with fresh IL-2-containing medium. CD4+ T cells were isolated after about nine days of culture through negative selection using the EasySep CD4+ T cell isolation kit. As far as cell numbers permitted, CD4+ T cells from unexposed donors were tested for reactivity against SARS-CoV-2 S and N as well as four spike pools from common cold coronaviruses. Ficoll-Paque Plus gradient centrifugation was used to isolate PBMCs from whole blood, and the isolated PBMCs were then either used fresh or cryopreserved at -140C. Each culture condition was generally run in triplicate wells. The leukapheresis product for the unexposed donors was obtained through commercial purchase.

Libraries were made using PCR. At the Johns Hopkins FTIC core, DNA from the cultured CD4+ T cells underwent TCR sequencing with the Oncomine TCR Beta short-read assay. Genomic DNA was extracted from the cultured CD4+ T cells with the QIAamp micro DNA kit. Oncomine TCR Beta libraries from cultured CD4+ T cells were pooled using unique dual indexes and sequenced on an Illumina iSeq 100. From the authors' description of their analysis: Non-productive sequences were removed, and CDR3s not starting with C, not ending with F or W, or shorter than 7 amino acids were discarded. Antigen-specific clonotypes were identified with the MANAFEST web application by comparing peptide-stimulated wells with reference and other culture wells. For a clone to be called positive, the clone needed an FDR below 0.05, an odds ratio above 5, and a productive frequency above 0.1% in at least two of three replicate wells. Cross-reactive clonotypes were defined as significantly expanded in both SARS-CoV-2 spike wells and at least one common cold coronavirus spike condition. Levenshtein distances (stringdist) and unrooted phylogenetic trees (ape) in R version 3.6.1 were used to assess CDR3 homology. In TCRdb, the public reads were trimmed at Q25 with fastp and aligned with MiXCR, with productive beta chains retained. Entries that share a CDR3 protein sequence are merged under the most common genes and DNA. TCRdb, not the authors, supplied the V and J calls. For this sample there are about 10,000 distinct CDR3 sequences; roughly 50% appear just once. The ten biggest clones cover 24% of the sample.

Between the V and J ends, shortened by 5 bases and 4 bases respectively, the junction contains 11 bases. Reading from cysteine to phenylalanine, the CDR3 counts 14 amino acids. Kept here is only the CDR3 DNA, which spans 42 bases and is read in frame from base 1. The rearranged segments are TRBV12-3 or TRBV12-4 and TRBJ2-2; the D gene is perhaps TRBD1, on 5 matching bases. The receptor comes from a human donor in good health. Sample: CD4+ T cells from blood, cultured in vitro. In nucleotide form, the sequence is TGTGCCAGCAGTACCCGACAGCCCACCGGGGAGCTGTTTTTT. Its amino acids are CASSTRQPTGELFF.